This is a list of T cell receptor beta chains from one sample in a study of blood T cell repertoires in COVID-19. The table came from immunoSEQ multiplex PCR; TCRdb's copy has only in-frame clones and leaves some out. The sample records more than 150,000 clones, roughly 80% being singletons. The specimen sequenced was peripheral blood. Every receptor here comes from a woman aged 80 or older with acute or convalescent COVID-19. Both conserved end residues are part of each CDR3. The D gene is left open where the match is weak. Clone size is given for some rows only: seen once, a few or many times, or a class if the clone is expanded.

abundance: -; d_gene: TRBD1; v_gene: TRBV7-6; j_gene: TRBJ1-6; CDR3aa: CASSLQGAGNSPLHF; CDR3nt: TGTGCCAGCAGCTTACAGGGGGCGGGTAATTCACCCCTCCACTTT
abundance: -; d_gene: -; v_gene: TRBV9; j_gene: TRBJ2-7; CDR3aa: CASSVDGYEQYF; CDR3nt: TGTGCCAGCAGCGTAGACGGGTACGAGCAGTACTTC
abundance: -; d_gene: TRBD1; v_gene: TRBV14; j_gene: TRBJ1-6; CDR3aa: CASSFTGVDSPLHF; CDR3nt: TGTGCCAGCAGCTTTACAGGGGTTGATTCACCCCTCCACTTT
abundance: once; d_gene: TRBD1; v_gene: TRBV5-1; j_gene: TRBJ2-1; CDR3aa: CASSTGQGLSSYNEQFF; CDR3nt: TGCGCCAGCAGCACTGGACAGGGCTTAAGCTCCTACAATGAGCAGTTCTTC
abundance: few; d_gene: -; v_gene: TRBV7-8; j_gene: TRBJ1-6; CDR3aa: CASSLGGDNSPLHF; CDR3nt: TGTGCCAGCAGCCTGGGGGGAGATAATTCACCCCTCCACTTT
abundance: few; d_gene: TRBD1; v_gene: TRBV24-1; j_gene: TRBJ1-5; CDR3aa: CATSDRTGPNQPQHF; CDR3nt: TGTGCCACCAGTGATCGGACAGGGCCCAATCAGCCCCAGCATTTT
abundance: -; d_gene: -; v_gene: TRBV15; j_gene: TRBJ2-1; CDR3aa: CATSRARYNEQFF; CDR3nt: TGTGCCACCAGCAGAGCCCGTTACAATGAGCAGTTCTTC
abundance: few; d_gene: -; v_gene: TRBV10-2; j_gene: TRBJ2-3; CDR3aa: CASSDPRGTQYF; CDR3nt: TGCGCCAGCAGTGACCCCCGAGGTACGCAGTATTTT
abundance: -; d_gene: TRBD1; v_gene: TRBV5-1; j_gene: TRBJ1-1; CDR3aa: CASSLGQGGTEAFF; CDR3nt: TGCGCCAGCAGCCTCGGACAGGGGGGCACTGAAGCTTTCTTT
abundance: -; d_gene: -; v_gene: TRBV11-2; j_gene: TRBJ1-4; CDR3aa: CASSSGNGNEKLFF; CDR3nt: TGTGCCAGCAGTTCAGGGAACGGTAATGAAAAACTGTTTTTT
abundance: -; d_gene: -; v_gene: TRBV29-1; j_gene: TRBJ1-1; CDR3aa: CSVDPDRTEAFF; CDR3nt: TGCAGCGTTGACCCCGACAGGACTGAAGCTTTCTTT
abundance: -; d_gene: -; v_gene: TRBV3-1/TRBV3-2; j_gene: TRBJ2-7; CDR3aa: CASSQRGFAEQYF; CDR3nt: TGTGCCAGCAGCCAACGGGGATTTGCCGAGCAGTACTTC
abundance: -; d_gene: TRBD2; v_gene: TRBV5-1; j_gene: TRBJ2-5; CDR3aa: CASSWTSGVQETQYF; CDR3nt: TGCGCCAGCAGCTGGACTAGCGGGGTACAAGAGACCCAGTACTTC
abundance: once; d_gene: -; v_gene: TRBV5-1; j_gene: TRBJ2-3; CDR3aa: CASRPPTSSDTQYF; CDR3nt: TGCGCCAGCCGCCCTCCCACTTCATCAGATACGCAGTATTTT